This T cell receptor (beta chain) is from a study of blood T cell repertoires in COVID-19. Turning to the study itself: Whether acute or convalescent, the COVID-19 samples came from the United States, Italy and Spain. Nucleic acid was either cDNA or gDNA, and it came from T cells, B-cell-depleted T cells, or PBMCs.

Germline CDR1 reads MNHEY; CDR2 reads SVGAGI. V gave up 4 bases and J gave up 0 bases, with 13 bases separating them. This CDR3 is built from 16 residues. Under the authors' procedure: Estimation of nucleated cell counts relied on the amplification of reference gene primers. Measured with immunoSEQ multiplex PCR; TCRdb has only the in-frame clones, and not every one. For V, J and clone size, that table is used; D and trimming come from the DNA. The sample lists tens of thousands of clones; under 85% were seen once. The V gene is TRBV6-5, the J gene TRBJ1-3; possibly TRBD1 for D (6 bases). The sequenced sample consisted of peripheral blood. This sequence originates from a woman older than 75 with acute or convalescent COVID-19. In DNA form, the CDR3 reads TGTGCCAGCAGTTTAGGGACACCCTTCTCTGGAAACACCATATATTTT. It specifies CASSLGTPFSGNTIYF.